This T cell receptor beta chain originates from a study of OX40 agonist ivuxolimab in advanced cancers. Study-wide context: Participants averaged approximately 60 years of age (range 23 to 79) and were over 75% male. Past anti-PD-1, anti-PD-L1 or anti-CTLA-4 therapy was accepted, and roughly 38% had received some.

Trimming at V came to 4 bases and at J to 5 bases, leaving 6 bases not matched to a gene. This CDR3 spans 15 amino acids. Germline V CDR1 and CDR2: SGHTS, YDEGEE. The study, taken as a whole, reports: Both CD4+ and CD8+ T cell populations in blood had undergone clonal expansion by week 6 at 0.1 to 3.0 mg/kg.

TCRdb keeps only in-frame clones here, not all; method: immunoSEQ multiplex PCR. The table lists approximately 68,000 clones, 87% of them singletons. The timepoints at which blood was sampled were baseline, cycle 4 day 1, and cycle 7 day 1. About this clone itself: Its cognate antigen is unknown.

The chain joins TRBV5-8 to TRBJ2-1; 10 nucleotides line up with TRBD1. The sequence was obtained from an adult with an advanced solid tumor such as melanoma, head and neck, liver or kidney cancer. This sample comprised CD4+ or CD8+ T cells sorted from blood, obtained in a trial of the OX40 agonist ivuxolimab. CDR3 protein: CASSSGTGVDNEQFF. The CDR3 DNA sequence: TGTGCCAGCAGCAGCGGGACAGGGGTTGACAATGAGCAGTTCTTC.